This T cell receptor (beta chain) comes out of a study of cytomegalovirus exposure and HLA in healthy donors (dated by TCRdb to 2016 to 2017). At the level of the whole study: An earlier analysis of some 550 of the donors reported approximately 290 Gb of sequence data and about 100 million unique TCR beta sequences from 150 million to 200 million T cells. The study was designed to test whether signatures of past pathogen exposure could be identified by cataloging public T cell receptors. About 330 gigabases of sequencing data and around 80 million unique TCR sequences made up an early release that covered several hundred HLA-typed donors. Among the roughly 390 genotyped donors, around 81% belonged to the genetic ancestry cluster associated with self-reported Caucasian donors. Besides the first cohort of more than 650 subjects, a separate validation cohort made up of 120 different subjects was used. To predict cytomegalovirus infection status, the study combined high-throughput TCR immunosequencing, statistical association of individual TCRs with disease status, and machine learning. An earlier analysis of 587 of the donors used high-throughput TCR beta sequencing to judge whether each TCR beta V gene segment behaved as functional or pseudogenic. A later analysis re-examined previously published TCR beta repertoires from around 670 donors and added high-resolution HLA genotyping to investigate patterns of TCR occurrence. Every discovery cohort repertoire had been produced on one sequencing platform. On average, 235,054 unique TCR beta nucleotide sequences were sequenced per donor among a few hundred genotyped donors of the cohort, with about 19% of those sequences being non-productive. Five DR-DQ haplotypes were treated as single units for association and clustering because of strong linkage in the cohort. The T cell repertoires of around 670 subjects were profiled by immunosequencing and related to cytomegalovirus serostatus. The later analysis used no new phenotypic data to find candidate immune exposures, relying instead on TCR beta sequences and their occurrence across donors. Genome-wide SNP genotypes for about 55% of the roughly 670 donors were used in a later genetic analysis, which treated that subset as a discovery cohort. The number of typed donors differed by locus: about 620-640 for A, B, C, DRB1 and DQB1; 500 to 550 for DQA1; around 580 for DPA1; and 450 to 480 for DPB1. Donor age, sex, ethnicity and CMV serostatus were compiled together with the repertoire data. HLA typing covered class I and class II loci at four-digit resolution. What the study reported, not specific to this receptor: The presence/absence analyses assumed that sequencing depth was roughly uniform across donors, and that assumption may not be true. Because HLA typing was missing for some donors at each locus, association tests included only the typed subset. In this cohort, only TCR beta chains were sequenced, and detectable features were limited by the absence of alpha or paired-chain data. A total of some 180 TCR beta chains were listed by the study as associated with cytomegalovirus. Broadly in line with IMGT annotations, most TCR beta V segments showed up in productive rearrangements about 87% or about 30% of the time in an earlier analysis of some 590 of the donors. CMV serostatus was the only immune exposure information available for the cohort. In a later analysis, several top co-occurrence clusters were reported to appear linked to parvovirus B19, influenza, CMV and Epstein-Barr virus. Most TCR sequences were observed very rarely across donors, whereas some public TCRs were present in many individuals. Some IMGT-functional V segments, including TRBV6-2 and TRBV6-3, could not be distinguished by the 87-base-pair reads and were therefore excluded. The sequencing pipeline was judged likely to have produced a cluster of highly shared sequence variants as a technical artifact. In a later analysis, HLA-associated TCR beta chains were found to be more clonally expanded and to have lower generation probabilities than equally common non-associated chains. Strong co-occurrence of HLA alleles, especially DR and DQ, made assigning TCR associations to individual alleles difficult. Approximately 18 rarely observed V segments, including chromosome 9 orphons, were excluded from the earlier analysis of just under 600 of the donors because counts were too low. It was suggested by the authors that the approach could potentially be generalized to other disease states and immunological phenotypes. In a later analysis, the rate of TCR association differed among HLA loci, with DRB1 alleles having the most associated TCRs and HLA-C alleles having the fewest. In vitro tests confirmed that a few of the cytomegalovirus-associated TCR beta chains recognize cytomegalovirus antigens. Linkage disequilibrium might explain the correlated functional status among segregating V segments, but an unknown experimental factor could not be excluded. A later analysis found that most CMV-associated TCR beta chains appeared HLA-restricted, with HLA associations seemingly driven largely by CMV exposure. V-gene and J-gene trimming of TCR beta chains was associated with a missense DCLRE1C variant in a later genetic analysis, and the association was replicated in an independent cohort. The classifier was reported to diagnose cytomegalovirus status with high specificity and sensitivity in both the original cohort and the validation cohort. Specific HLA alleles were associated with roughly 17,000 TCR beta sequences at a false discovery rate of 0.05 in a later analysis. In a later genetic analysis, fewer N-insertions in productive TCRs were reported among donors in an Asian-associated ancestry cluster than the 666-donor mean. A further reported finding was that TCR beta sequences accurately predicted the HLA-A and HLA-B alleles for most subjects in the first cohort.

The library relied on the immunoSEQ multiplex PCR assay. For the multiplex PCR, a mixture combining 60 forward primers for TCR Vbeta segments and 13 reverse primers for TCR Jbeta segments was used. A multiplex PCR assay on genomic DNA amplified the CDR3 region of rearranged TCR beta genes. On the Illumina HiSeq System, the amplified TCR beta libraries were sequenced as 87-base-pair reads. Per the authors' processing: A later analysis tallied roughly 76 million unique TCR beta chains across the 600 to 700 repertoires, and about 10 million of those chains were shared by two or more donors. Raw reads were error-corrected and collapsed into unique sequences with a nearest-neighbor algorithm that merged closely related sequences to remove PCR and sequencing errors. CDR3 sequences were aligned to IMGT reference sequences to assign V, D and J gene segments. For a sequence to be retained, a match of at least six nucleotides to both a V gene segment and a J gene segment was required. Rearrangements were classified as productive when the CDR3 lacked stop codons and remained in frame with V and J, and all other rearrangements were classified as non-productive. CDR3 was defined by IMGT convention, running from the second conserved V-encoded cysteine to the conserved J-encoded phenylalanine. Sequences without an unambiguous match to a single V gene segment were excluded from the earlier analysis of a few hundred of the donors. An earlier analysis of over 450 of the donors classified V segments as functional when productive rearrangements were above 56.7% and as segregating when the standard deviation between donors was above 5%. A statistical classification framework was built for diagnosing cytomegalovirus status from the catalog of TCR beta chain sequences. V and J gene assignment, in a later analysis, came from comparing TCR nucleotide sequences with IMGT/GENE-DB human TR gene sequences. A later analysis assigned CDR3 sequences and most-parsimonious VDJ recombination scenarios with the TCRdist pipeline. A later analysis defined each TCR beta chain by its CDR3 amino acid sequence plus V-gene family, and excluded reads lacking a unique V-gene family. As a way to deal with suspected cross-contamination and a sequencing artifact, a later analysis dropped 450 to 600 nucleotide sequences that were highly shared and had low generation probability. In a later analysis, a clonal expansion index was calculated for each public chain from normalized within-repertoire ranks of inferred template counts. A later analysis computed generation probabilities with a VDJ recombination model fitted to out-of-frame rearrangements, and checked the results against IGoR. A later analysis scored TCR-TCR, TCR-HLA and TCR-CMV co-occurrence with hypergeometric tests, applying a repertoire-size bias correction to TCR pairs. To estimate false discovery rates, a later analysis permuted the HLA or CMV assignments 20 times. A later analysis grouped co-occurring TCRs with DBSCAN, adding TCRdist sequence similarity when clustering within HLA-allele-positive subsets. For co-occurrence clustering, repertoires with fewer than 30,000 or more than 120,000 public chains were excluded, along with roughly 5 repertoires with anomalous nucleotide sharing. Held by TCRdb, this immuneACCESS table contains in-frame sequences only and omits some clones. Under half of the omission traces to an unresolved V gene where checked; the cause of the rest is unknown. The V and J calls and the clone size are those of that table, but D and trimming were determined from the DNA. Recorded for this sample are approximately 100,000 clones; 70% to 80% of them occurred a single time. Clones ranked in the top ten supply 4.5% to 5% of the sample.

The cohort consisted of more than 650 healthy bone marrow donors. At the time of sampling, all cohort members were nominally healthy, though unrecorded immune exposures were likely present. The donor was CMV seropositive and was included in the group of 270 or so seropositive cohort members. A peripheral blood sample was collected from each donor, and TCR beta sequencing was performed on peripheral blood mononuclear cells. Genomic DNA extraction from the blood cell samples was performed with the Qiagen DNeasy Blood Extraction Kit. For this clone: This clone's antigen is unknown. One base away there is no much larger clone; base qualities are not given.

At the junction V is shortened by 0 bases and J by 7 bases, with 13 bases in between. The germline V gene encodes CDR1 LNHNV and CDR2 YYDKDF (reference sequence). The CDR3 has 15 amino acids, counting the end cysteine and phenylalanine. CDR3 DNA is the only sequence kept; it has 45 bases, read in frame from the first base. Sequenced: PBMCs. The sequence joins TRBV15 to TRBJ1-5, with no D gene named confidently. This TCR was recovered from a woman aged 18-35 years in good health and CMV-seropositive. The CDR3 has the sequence CATSRDNWGGQPQHF. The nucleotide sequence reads TGTGCCACCAGCAGAGATAACTGGGGAGGGCAGCCCCAGCATTTT.